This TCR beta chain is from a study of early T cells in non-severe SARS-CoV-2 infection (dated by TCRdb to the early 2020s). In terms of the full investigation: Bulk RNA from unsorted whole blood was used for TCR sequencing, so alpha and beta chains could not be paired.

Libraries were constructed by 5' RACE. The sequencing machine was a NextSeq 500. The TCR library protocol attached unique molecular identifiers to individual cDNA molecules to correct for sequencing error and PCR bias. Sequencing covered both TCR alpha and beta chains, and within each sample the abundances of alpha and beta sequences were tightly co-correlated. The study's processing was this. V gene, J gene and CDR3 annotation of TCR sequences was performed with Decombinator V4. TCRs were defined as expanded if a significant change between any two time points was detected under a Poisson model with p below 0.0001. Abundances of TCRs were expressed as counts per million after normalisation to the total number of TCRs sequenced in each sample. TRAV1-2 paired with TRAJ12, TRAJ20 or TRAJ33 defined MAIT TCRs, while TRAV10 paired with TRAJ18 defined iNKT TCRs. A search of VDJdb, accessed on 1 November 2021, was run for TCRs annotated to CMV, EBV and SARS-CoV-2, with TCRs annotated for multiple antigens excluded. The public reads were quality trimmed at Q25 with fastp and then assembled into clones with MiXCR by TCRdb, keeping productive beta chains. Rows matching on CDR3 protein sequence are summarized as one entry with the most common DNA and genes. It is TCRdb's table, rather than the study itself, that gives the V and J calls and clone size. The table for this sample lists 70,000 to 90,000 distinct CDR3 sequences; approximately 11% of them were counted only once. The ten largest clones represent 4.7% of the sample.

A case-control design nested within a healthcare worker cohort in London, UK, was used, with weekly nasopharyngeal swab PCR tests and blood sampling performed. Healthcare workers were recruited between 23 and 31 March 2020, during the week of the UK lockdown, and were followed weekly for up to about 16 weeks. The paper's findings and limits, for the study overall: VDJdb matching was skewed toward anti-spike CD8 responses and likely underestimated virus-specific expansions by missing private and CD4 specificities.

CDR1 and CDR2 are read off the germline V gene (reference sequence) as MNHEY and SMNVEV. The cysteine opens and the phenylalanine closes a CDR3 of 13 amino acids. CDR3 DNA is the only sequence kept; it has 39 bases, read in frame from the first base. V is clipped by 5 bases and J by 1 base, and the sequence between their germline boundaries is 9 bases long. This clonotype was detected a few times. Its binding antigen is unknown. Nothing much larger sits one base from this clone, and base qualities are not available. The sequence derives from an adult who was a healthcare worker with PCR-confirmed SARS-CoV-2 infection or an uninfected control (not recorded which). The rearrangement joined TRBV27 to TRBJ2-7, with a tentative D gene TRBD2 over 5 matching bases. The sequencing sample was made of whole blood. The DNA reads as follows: TGTGCCAGCAGTAAGGGAGAGTCCTACGAGCAGTACTTC. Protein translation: CASSKGESYEQYF.